This record looks at one T cell receptor (beta chain) sequence and its context. This table comes from immunoSEQ multiplex PCR, and its TCRdb copy is limited to in-frame clones, with some not included. The table has about 80,000 clones, 60% to 85% seen once; the top ten hold 15% to 20%. The data were taken from a study of blood T cell repertoires in COVID-19. Study at large: COVID-19 samples, acute and convalescent, were from the United States, Italy and Spain. PBMCs, B-cell-depleted T cells, or T cells were the source of the cDNA or gDNA that made up the material.

The germline CDR1 and CDR2 sequences are SGDLS and YYNGEE. This CDR3 spans 15 amino acids. V dropped 3 bases and J dropped 1; count of bases not matched to a gene: 6. The TCR was taken from a human donor in a cohort sampled during active COVID-19. The V gene is TRBV9, the J gene TRBJ2-5, with TRBD2 matching 7 bases. The material sequenced was peripheral blood. This chain's CDR3 is CASSAPGLPQETQYF. CDR3 coding DNA: TGTGCCAGCAGCGCCCCGGGACTACCCCAAGAGACCCAGTACTTC.